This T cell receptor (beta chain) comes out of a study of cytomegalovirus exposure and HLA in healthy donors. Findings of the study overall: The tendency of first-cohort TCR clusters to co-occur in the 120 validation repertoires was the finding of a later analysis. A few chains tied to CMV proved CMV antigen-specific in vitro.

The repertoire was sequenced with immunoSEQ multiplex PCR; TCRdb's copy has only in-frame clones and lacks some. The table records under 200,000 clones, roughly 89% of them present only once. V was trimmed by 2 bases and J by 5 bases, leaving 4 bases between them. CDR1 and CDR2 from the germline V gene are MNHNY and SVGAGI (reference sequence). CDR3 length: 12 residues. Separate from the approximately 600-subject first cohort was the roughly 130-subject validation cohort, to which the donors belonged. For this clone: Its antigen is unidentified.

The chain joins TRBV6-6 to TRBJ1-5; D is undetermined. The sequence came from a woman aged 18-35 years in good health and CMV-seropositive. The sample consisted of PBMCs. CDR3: CASSYDYQPQHF. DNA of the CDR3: TGTGCCAGCAGTTACGACTATCAGCCCCAGCATTTT.